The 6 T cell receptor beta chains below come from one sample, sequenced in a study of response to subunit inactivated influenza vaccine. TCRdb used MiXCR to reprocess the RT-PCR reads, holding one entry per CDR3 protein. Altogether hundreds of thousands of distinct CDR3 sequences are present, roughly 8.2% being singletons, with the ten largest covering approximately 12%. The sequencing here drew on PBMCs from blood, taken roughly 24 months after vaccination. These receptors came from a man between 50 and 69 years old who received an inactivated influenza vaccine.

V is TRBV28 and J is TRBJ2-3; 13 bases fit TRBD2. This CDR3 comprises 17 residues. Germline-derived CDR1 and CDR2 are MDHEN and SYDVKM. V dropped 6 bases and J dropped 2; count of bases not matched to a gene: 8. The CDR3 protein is CASSPRGLAGHTDTQYF. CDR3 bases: TGTGCCAGCAGCCCTAGGGGACTAGCGGGGCACACAGATACGCAGTATTTT.

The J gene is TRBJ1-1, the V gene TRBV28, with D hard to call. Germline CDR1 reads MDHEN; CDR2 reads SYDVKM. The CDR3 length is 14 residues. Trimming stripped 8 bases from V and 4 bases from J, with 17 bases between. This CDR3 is CASGTRTSGTEAFF. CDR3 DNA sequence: TGTGCCAGCGGAACCCGGACGAGCGGCACTGAAGCTTTCTTT.

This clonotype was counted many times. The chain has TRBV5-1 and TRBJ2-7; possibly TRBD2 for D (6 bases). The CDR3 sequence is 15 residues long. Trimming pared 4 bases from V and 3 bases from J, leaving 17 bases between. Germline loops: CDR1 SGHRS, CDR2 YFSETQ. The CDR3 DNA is TGCGCCAGCAGCGAGGACTACGGGACTTTCTACGAGCAGTACTTC. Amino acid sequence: CASSEDYGTFYEQYF. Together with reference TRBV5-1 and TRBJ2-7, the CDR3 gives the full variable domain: KAGVTQTPRYLIKTRGQQVTLSCSPISGHRSVSWYQQTPGQGLQFLFEYFSETQRNKGNFPGRFSGRQFSNSRSEMNVSTLELGDSALYLCASSEDYGTFYEQYFGPGTRLTVT.

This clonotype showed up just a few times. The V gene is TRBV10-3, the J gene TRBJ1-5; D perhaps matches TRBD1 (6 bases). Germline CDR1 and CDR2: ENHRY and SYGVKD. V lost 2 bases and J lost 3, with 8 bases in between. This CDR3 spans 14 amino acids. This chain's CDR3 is CAISEGQFNQPQHF. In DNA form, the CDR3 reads TGTGCCATCAGTGAGGGACAGTTCAATCAGCCCCAGCATTTT.

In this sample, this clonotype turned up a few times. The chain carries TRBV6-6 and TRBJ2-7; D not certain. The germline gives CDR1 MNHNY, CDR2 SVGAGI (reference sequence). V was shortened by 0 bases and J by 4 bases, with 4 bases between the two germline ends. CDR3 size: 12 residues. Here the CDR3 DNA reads TGTGCCAGCAGTTACTCGAAATACGAGCAGTACTTC. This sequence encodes CASSYSKYEQYF.

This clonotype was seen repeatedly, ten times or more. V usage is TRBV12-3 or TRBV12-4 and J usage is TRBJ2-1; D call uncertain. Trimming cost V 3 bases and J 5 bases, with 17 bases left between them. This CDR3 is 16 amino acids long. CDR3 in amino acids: CASSFLIGGTDNEQFF. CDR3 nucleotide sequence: TGTGCCAGCAGTTTTCTTATTGGTGGCACCGACAATGAGCAGTTCTTC.